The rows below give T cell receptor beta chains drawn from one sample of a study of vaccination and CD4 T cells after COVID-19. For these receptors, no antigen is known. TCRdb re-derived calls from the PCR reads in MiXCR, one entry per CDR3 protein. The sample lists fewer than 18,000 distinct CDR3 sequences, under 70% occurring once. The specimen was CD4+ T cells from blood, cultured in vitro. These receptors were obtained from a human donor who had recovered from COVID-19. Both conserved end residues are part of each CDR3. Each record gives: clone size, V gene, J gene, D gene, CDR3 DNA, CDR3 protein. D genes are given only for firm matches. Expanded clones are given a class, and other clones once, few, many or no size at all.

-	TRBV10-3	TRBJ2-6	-	TGTGCCATCAGTGATAGTGATACTGGGGCCAACGTCCTGACTTTC	CAISDSDTGANVLTF
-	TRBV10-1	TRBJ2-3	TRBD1	TGCGCCAGCAGCTCCGGACAGGTCGCAGATACGCAGTATTTT	CASSSGQVADTQYF
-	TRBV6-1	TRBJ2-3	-	TGTGCCAGCAGCTTACGGGGATCAGGGGCGAGGACAGATACGCAGTATTTT	CASSLRGSGARTDTQYF
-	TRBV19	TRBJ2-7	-	TGTGCCAGTAGTCCCACAGGGTACAGCTCCTACGAGCAGTACTTC	CASSPTGYSSYEQYF
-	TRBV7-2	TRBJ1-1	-	TGTGCCAGCAGGTTAGGGGTCAACACTGAAGCTTTCTTT	CASRLGVNTEAFF
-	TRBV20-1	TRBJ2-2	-	TGCAGTGCTAGAGATCCGAGGGCGGGGTCGAGCACCGGGGAGCTGTTTTTT	CSARDPRAGSSTGELFF
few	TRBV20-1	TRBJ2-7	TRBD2	TGCAGTGCTACCGGGAGGAGCTCCTACGAGCAGTACTTC	CSATGRSSYEQYF
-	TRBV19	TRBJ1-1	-	TGTGCCACCGCGGACAGGAACACTGAAGCTTTCTTT	CATADRNTEAFF
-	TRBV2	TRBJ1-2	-	TGTGCCAGCAGGGAAAGACAGACAACTAACTATGGCTACACCTTC	CASRERQTTNYGYTF
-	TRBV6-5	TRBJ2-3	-	TGTGCCAGCAGTTCCAATGGAATAAGCACAGATACGCAGTATTTT	CASSSNGISTDTQYF
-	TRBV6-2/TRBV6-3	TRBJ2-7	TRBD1	TGTGCCAGCAGAGAACAGGGGGCATCCTACGAGCAGTACTTC	CASREQGASYEQYF
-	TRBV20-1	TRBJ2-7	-	TGCAGTGCTAGAGACCCGAAGACCCCACGGATCTACGAGCAGTACTTC	CSARDPKTPRIYEQYF
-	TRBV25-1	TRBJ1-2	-	TGTGCCAGCAACCGGGACAATAACTATGGCTACACCTTC	CASNRDNNYGYTF
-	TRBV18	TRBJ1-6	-	TGTGCCAGCTCACCACAGGGGACCAATTCACCCCTCCACTTT	CASSPQGTNSPLHF
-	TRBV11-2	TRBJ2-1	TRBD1	TGTGCCAGCAGCAGAGGGCGGGACAGGGGGCACAATGAGCAGTTCTTC	CASSRGRDRGHNEQFF
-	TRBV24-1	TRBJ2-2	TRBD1	TGTGCCACCAGTGACCATGACAGGGGGAACACCGGGGAGCTGTTTTTT	CATSDHDRGNTGELFF
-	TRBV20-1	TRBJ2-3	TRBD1	TGCAGTGCTAGCCACAGGGGGCCAACAGATACGCAGTATTTT	CSASHRGPTDTQYF
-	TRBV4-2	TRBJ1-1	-	TGTGCCAGCAGCCGTCTCGGGGGAGGTGCTCGGAACACTGAAGCTTTCTTT	CASSRLGGGARNTEAFF
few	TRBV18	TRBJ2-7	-	TGTGCCAGCTCACCACGGGAAGTAGACTACGAGCAGTACTTC	CASSPREVDYEQYF
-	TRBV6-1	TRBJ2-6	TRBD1	TGTGCCAGCAGCCTCAGGACAGGGGCTCTCTCTGGGGCCAACGTCCTGACTTTC	CASSLRTGALSGANVLTF
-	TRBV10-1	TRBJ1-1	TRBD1	TGCGCCAGCAGTGCCTCAGGGGGCCGGACTGAAGCTTTCTTT	CASSASGGRTEAFF
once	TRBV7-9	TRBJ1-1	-	TGTGCCAGCAGCCTAAAACTTGGCAACATGAACACTGAAGCTTTCTTT	CASSLKLGNMNTEAFF
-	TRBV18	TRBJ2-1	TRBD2	TGTGCCAGCTCACCACAGGTGGGCGGGGGGGACAATGAGCAGTTCTTC	CASSPQVGGGDNEQFF
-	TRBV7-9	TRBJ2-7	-	TGTGCCAGCAGTAAAGAGAACCACGAGCAGTACTTC	CASSKENHEQYF